This T cell receptor (beta chain) emerged from a study of a mutant IDH1 vaccine in newly diagnosed glioma. To note about this clone: Its target is not known.

This CDR3 is 12 amino acids long. Germline loops: CDR1 MNHNS, CDR2 SASEGT. V lost 2 bases and J 3 bases, leaving 5 bases between the germline ends. TCRdb keeps only in-frame clones here, not all; method: immunoSEQ multiplex PCR. Counted here are approximately 61,000 clones, 81% occurring once; the ten biggest clones make up 5% to 7%. Indicated time point: week 35, safety follow-up. What each vaccine dose contained was 300 ug of mutant IDH1 20-mer peptide, accompanied by topical imiquimod. The V gene is TRBV6-1, the J gene TRBJ2-7, with unresolved D. The sequence came from a man in his forties or fifties with glioma. Material: PBMCs, obtained from a glioma patient whose treatment included an IDH1 peptide vaccine. The CDR3 coding sequence is TGTGCCAGCAGTGAACTCGTCTACGAGCAGTACTTC. Amino acids: CASSELVYEQYF.